The next 13 T cell receptor beta chains were all read from a single sample in a study of metastatic and nonmetastatic thyroid tumors. No treatment of any kind had been given to any patient before thyroid surgery. TCRdb re-clonotyped the PCR reads through MiXCR. The sample has about 40,000 clones, under 20% seen once. The sample was tumor tissue. These receptors were taken from a female donor with papillary thyroid cancer or a benign thyroid nodule (not recorded which). Some clones in this sample may be carry-over from other donors' samples.

Comment on this clone: This may arise from a read error, as a much more abundant clone is one base away. The CDR3 DNA reads as TGTGCCAGCAGCCAAGGGACAGGGCTGGATGAGCAGTTCTTC. This encodes CASSQGTGLDEQFF. The chain links TRBV3-1 to TRBJ2-1, with 8 bases identical to TRBD1. CDR3 length equals 14 residues. CDR1 LGHDT and CDR2 YNNKEL come from the germline V gene (reference sequence). J was trimmed by 8 bases and V by 1 base; bases with no gene match: 4.

This clone appeared a few times. A read error may produce the germline difference seen at one junction end. The chain employs TRBV19 and TRBJ2-5; perhaps TRBD1 as D (6 bases). Germline V CDR1 and CDR2: LNHDA, SQIVND (reference sequence). This CDR3 comprises 14 residues. CDR3 sequence reads: CASIPTGSQDTQYF. In DNA, the CDR3 is TGTGCCAGTATACCAACAGGGAGCCAAGATACCCAGTACTTC. Complete variable domain (other parts from reference TRBV19 and TRBJ2-5): DGGITQSPKYLFRKEGQNVTLSCEQNLNHDAMYWYRQDPGQGLRLIYYSQIVNDFQKGDIAEGYSVSREKKESFPLTVTSAQKNPTAFYLCASIPTGSQDTQYFGPGTRLLVL.

This clone has only a few counts. Being one base from a much bigger clone, this may be a read error. At the DNA level, this CDR3 is encoded by other sequences in the same sample as well. V is TRBV12-3 or TRBV12-4 and J is TRBJ2-1; no firm D call. The CDR3 sequence is 11 residues long. V lost 3 bases and J 15 bases, leaving 12 bases between the germline ends. Written as DNA, the CDR3 is TGTGCCAGCAGTTTTGGTGCCCATTGGTTCTTC. Amino acid sequence: CASSFGAHWFF.

The gene calls are TRBV4-2 and TRBJ2-1; 11 bases are shared with TRBD1. Looked up from germline, CDR1 is LGHNA and CDR2 is YNFKEQ. V was pared by 4 bases and J by 1 base, with 3 bases of the junction left unmatched. The CDR3 consists of 16 residues. CDR3 DNA sequence: TGTGCCAGCAGCCTCGGACAGGGGGCGTCCTACAATGAGCAGTTCTTC. Residues: CASSLGQGASYNEQFF.

This chain links TRBV5-1 with TRBJ2-7; 9 bases agree with TRBD1. The V and J ends lost 5 bases and 6 bases, in that order; junction bases with no gene match: 9. Germline V gives CDR1 SGHRS, CDR2 YFSETQ. The CDR3 extends over 14 amino acids. The CDR3 DNA sequence: TGCGCCAGCAGGATGGGACAGGGATTCGCCGAGCAGTACTTC. Its translation is CASRMGQGFAEQYF.

For this clone: Sequence at one end of the junction differs from germline and may be a read error. The genes are TRBV9 and TRBJ2-1; a weak D match, TRBD2 (6 bases). Per germline, CDR1 SGDLS and CDR2 YYNGEE. The CDR3 runs 15 residues. CDR3 sequence: CASSSQGTSYNEHFF. The CDR3 nucleotides read TGTGCCAGCAGCTCCCAAGGGACTTCGTACAATGAGCATTTCTTC.

This clone is judged medium-sized. CDR3: CASRISGDHEQYF. The CDR3, as DNA: TGTGCCAGCAGAATTTCAGGGGACCACGAGCAGTACTTC. The genes are TRBV27 and TRBJ2-7; D may be TRBD1 (6 bases). The V gene lost 6 bases and the J gene lost 5 bases, with 14 bases spanning the gap. The CDR3 consists of 13 residues. CDR1 and CDR2 (germline): MNHEY, SMNVEV (reference sequence).

A note on this clone: A much larger clone differs from this one at a single base, so this may be a read error. The chain is built from TRBV7-2 and TRBJ2-1; 7 nucleotides agree with TRBD2. From germline, CDR1 is SGHTA and CDR2 FQGNSA. The CDR3 is 16 amino acids. The DNA of the CDR3 is TGCGCCAGCAGTCCGTGGGGGAGGGTTTATAGTAATGAGCAGTTCTTC. Encoded protein: CASSPWGRVYSNEQFF.

A note on this clone: A much larger clone differs from this one at a single base, so this may be a read error. V usage is TRBV15 and J usage is TRBJ1-4; D unresolved. The CDR3 has 13 residues. CDR1 LNHNV and CDR2 YYDKDF come from the germline V gene (reference sequence). Trimming removed 9 bases at V and 8 bases at J, with 16 bases between. CDR3 in DNA: TGTGCCACTCGTGATGGGATGGGGGAAAAACTGTTTTTT. Residues: CATRDGMGEKLFF.

This clone was seen ten or more times. This chain links TRBV5-1 with TRBJ1-1, with D tentatively TRBD1 (5 bases). Germline loops: CDR1 SGHRS, CDR2 YFSETQ. The V and J ends lost 6 bases and 0 bases respectively, with 9 bases between them. CDR3 length equals 13 residues. CDR3 amino acids: CASKPDMNTEAFF. DNA for the CDR3: TGCGCCAGCAAGCCGGACATGAACACTGAAGCTTTCTTT.

The sample holds many counts of this clone. The V call is TRBV4-2, the J call TRBJ2-2; the D is unclear. Germline V gene sequence: CDR1 LGHNA, CDR2 YNFKEQ. The CDR3 extends over 12 amino acids. V was cut by 4 bases and J by 6 bases, with 6 bases left in between. The CDR3 DNA reads TGTGCCAGCAGCCGATCGGCCGGGGAGCTGTTTTTT. It translates to CASSRSAGELFF.

This clone was seen at least ten times. V usage is TRBV5-6 and J usage is TRBJ2-3; D is possibly TRBD2 (5 bases). Trimming stripped 4 bases from V and 5 bases from J, with 5 bases between. This CDR3 comprises 11 residues. Germline CDR1 SGHDT, CDR2 YYEEEE. CDR3 protein: CASSRGDTQYF. The DNA for the CDR3 is TGTGCCAGCAGCCGGGGAGATACGCAGTATTTT.

This clone was picked up many times. This chain connects TRBV9 to TRBJ2-3; D gene uncertain. Germline CDR1 is SGDLS and CDR2 is YYNGEE. V lost 4 bases and J lost 4, with 7 bases in between. This CDR3 contains 12 residues. In nucleotides, the CDR3 is TGTGCCAGCAGCCGTGAGGCAGATACGCAGTATTTT. It codes for CASSREADTQYF. The variable domain in full, completed from reference TRBV9 and TRBJ2-3, reads DSGVTQTPKHLITATGQRVTLRCSPRSGDLSVYWYQQSLDQGLQFLIQYYNGEERAKGNILERFSAQQFPDLHSELNLSSLELGDSALYFCASSREADTQYFGPGTRLTVL.